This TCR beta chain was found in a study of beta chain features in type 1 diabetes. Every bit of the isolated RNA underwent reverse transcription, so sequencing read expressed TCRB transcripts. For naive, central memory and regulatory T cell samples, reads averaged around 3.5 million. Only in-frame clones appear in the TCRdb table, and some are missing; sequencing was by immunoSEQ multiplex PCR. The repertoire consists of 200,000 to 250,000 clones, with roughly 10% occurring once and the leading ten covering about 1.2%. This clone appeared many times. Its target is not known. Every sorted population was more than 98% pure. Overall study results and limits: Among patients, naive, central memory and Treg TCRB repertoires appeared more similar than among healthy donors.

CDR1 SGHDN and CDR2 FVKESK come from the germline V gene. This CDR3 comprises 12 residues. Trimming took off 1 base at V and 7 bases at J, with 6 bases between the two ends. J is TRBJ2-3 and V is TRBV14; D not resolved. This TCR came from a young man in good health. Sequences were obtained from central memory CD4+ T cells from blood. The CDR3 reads CASSQVWNTQYF. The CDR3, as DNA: TGTGCCAGCAGCCAAGTTTGGAATACGCAGTATTTT.